The source of this T cell receptor (beta chain) is a study of vaccination effects on CD4 cells after COVID-19 (dated by TCRdb to between 2021 and 2022). Notes on the research overall: Each participant got two doses of an mRNA SARS-CoV-2 vaccine, either BNT162b2 or mRNA-1273. The full study included ten to eleven COVID-19 convalescent patients and a few SARS-CoV-2-naive healthy vaccine recipients. The Oncomine TCR Beta short-read assay on an Illumina iSeq 100 was used to sequence cultures from other donors in the study. SARS-CoV-2 spike-specific CD4+ TCR repertoires were compared before and after mRNA vaccination in COVID-19 convalescent patients and in infection-naive vaccine recipients.

General findings and caveats noted by the study authors: Limitations of the study were the small number of convalescent patients and the absence of early post-infection timepoints. Among healthy vaccine recipients, nearly all vaccine-induced clones were SARS-CoV-2 mono-reactive, and just 1 of 255 was cross-reactive with common cold coronaviruses. At late post-vaccination timepoints, both infection-induced and vaccine-induced clones showed marked clonal contraction, consistent with waning T cell responses.

To identify antigen-specific CD4+ T cell clonotypes by their expansion, the ViraFEST assay first stimulated PBMC with viral peptide pools and then applied TCR sequencing. After 10 days of culture, CD4+ T cells were isolated with the EasySep CD4+ T cell isolation kit. None of the healthy vaccine recipients had a prior SARS-CoV-2 infection, which was confirmed by nucleocapsid antibody tests that came back negative both before and after vaccination. Each well held some 1.9 million PBMC cultured in IMDM containing roughly 5.1% human AB serum, 8 to 10 IU/ml IL-2 and gentamicin, along with roughly 10 ug/ml peptides. Half of the culture medium was replaced with fresh IL-2-containing medium on days 3 and 7. Each peptide stimulation condition was cultured in triplicate wells unless otherwise noted. PBMC were separated from whole blood using Ficoll-Paque Plus gradient centrifugation and were then either cryopreserved at -140C or used fresh. The spike proteins of SARS-CoV-2 and of the common cold coronaviruses HCoV-NL63, HCoV-OC43 and HCoV-229E were spanned by overlapping peptide pools. The QIAamp micro DNA kit was used to extract genomic DNA from the cultured CD4+ T cells.

With regard to this clone: Its antigen has not been determined. The sample holds no much larger clone one base away, and base qualities are not on file.

At the junction V is shortened by 0 bases and J by 7 bases; bases outside the gene matches: 6. Inclusive of the bounding cysteine and phenylalanine, the CDR3 is 15 residues long. The sequence is cut down to CDR3 DNA, 45 bases in frame from base 1. Reading the germline V gene gives CDR1 SGHRS and CDR2 YFSETQ. Libraries were made using the immunoSEQ multiplex PCR assay. DNA from the cultured, isolated CD4+ T cells was subjected to TCR beta CDR3 sequencing. Regarding the original processing steps: Non-productive TCR sequences were removed, reads were trimmed to the CDR3 region, and CDR3s of at least 7 amino acids were retained. The MANAFEST web app was used to pick out antigen-specific clonotypes by comparing their expansion in peptide wells with that in reference cultures. To count as positive, a clone had to show expansion at FDR<0.05 compared with the reference and with all other wells, an odds ratio above 5, and a frequency above 0.1% in two replicate wells. Cross-reactive clonotypes were defined as significantly expanded in SARS-CoV-2 spike wells and in at least one common cold coronavirus spike condition. CDR3 similarity was assessed by Levenshtein distance using the stringdist R package, and unrooted trees were constructed with ape in R 3.6.1. Held by TCRdb, this immuneACCESS table contains in-frame sequences only and omits some clones. Under half of the omission traces to an unresolved V gene where checked; the cause of the rest is unknown. Clone size and V and J calls were adopted from that table, with D and trimming inferred from the DNA. A total of under 75,000 clones appear in this sample, approximately 80% of them only once. In total, the top ten clones hold less than 15% of the sample.

This specimen consisted of CD4+ T cells from PBMCs cultured with SARS-CoV-2 spike peptides, obtained before COVID-19 vaccination. What this sample's cell subset or site label stands for: SARS-CoV-2 spike overlapping peptide pool stimulation. The clonotype originates from a human donor who received a COVID-19 vaccine. The chain is made from TRBV5-1 and TRBJ2-1; 8 central nucleotides agree with TRBD1. The CDR3 here reads CASSLGQGAGNEQFF. The DNA sequence reads TGCGCCAGCAGCTTGGGGCAGGGGGCGGGTAATGAGCAGTTCTTC.